The clone carrying this TCR beta chain was found a few times. This table comes from immunoSEQ multiplex PCR, and its TCRdb copy is limited to in-frame clones, with some not included. The table lists 2 million to 2.5 million clones, approximately 94% of them singletons. These data come from a study of shared clonotypes between healthy human individuals. On the study more broadly: Three plates were used per donor for CD4 naive, three for CD4 memory, two for CD8 naive and one for CD8 memory.

Trimming removed 7 bases from V and 2 bases from J; junction bases left unmatched: 11. This CDR3 region has 15 residues. Germline lookup yields CDR1 MNHNS and CDR2 SASEGT. The chain recombines TRBV6-1 with TRBJ2-7, with 7 bases that match TRBD2. The TCR originated in a man aged 18 to 30 in good health. Input material: naive CD4+ T cells sorted from blood. The subset is: CD45RA+ positively selected. This CDR3 is CASKQGASGTYEQYF. DNA of the CDR3: TGTGCCAGCAAACAAGGGGCTAGCGGAACCTACGAGCAGTACTTC.